These 4 T cell receptor beta chains came from one sample sequenced in a study of cytomegalovirus exposure and HLA in healthy donors. The PCR was carried out with 60 Vbeta primers and 13 Jbeta primers. TCRdb keeps only in-frame clones here, not all; method: immunoSEQ multiplex PCR. The table lists 130,000 or so clones, about 69% of them singletons, with 2.5% to 3.5% in the top ten. The sample was PBMCs. The receptor set was obtained from a man aged 25 to 45 in good health and CMV-seronegative.

The genes are TRBV7-2 and TRBJ1-2; possibly TRBD1 for D (6 bases). The CDR3 covers 12 residues. Trimming took off 5 bases at V and 10 bases at J, with 14 bases between the two ends. The germline CDR1 and CDR2 sequences are SGHTA and FQGNSA. The CDR3 loop is CASSPQGNAYTF. The CDR3, as DNA: TGTGCCAGCAGCCCTCAGGGGAATGCCTACACCTTC.

CDR3 region: CASRTGTGTGEQYF. CDR3 in DNA: TGTGCCAGCAGAACCGGGACAGGGACCGGCGAGCAGTACTTC. The J gene is TRBJ2-7, the V gene TRBV6-1, with 9 bases that match TRBD1. V shed 6 bases, J shed 6 bases, and the junction held 9 bases outside the gene matches. Germline CDR1 MNHNS, CDR2 SASEGT. The CDR3 runs 14 residues.

The rearrangement joins TRBV4-3 to TRBJ2-3, with a possible D match to TRBD2 (6 bases). Looked up from germline, CDR1 is LGHNA and CDR2 is YSLEER. The CDR3 is 16 residues long. Trimming cost V 1 base and J 2 bases, with 13 bases left between them. The CDR3 spells CASSQVVSGLTDTQYF. The CDR3 DNA reads TGCGCCAGCAGCCAAGTGGTTAGCGGACTCACAGATACGCAGTATTTT.

This clone has more than one count but fewer than ten. The chain recombines TRBV2 with TRBJ1-4; D gene unclear. Germline CDR1 SNHLY, CDR2 FYNNEI. The germline V and J ends were trimmed by 6 bases and 0 bases, with 8 bases remaining between them. The CDR3 sequence is 14 residues long. Written as DNA, the CDR3 is TGTGCCAGCAGCCCGACAACAACTAATGAAAAACTGTTTTTT. Translated, it gives CASSPTTTNEKLFF.